The 27 T cell receptor beta chains given below trace back to one sample, sequenced in a study of blood T cell repertoires in COVID-19. The repertoire was sequenced with immunoSEQ multiplex PCR; TCRdb's copy has only in-frame clones and lacks some. The sample shows approximately 100,000 clones, about 85% of them seen only once. Sequencing input: peripheral blood. These receptors were obtained from a woman of 80 years or more with acute or convalescent COVID-19.

Written as DNA, the CDR3 is TGTGCCAGTAGTCCCCACAGGGGGCTGTTACGAGAGACCCAGTACTTC. Protein: CASSPHRGLLRETQYF. V is TRBV19 and J is TRBJ2-5, with 9 bases that match TRBD1. With V trimmed by 5 bases and J by 4 bases, 11 bases remained unmatched. Per the germline V gene, CDR1 is LNHDA and CDR2 is SQIVND (reference sequence). This CDR3 contains 16 residues.

CDR3 nucleotide sequence: TGTGCCAGCACCAGACAGGGCTCTGGAAACACCATATATTTT. This sequence encodes CASTRQGSGNTIYF. The chain has TRBV6-5 and TRBJ1-3; TRBD1 matches 7 bases. With V trimmed by 7 bases and J by 0 bases, 3 bases remained unmatched. Germline CDR1 reads MNHEY; CDR2 reads SVGAGI. CDR3 size: 14 residues.

The chain carries TRBV7-3 and TRBJ2-7, with D maybe TRBD1 (6 bases). CDR3 length: 13 amino acids. Trimming pared 5 bases from V and 3 bases from J, leaving 11 bases between. Germline-derived CDR1 and CDR2 are SGHTA and FQGTGA. Here the CDR3 reads CASSADSSYEQYF. The CDR3 bases are TGTGCCAGCAGCGCGGACAGTAGCTACGAGCAGTACTTC.

The sample holds a few counts of this clone. This sequence joins TRBV2 and TRBJ1-6; no clear D gene. With 3 bases removed from V and 10 bases from J, the gap between germline ends came to 10 bases. This CDR3 contains 13 residues. Per the germline V gene, CDR1 is SNHLY and CDR2 is FYNNEI. As DNA, the CDR3 is TGTGCCAGCAGTGAGGGTGAGGAGTCACCCCTCCACTTT. Its translation is CASSEGEESPLHF.

This sequence joins TRBV15 and TRBJ2-1; D is uncertain. The germline V gene encodes CDR1 LNHNV and CDR2 YYDKDF (reference sequence). V was shortened by 0 bases and J by 2 bases, with 11 bases between the two germline ends. This CDR3 region has 16 residues. CDR3 nucleotides: TGTGCCACCAGCAGAGATCGACTTGCTCCCTACAATGAGCAGTTCTTC. Protein sequence: CATSRDRLAPYNEQFF.

The count of this clone is one. The chain combines TRBV24-1 with TRBJ2-5; the match to TRBD2 covers 13 bases. The V gene's germline CDR1 is KGHDR and CDR2 SFDVKD. V lost 1 base to trimming and J lost 5 bases; unmatched junction nucleotides: 3. The CDR3 length is 16 residues. The CDR3 DNA reads as TGTGCCACCAGTGATTTTAGGACTAGCGGGGGTGAGACCCAGTACTTC. It is translated as CATSDFRTSGGETQYF.

The chain recombines TRBV4-3 with TRBJ2-1, with a weak D call TRBD2 (5 bases). With 2 bases removed from V and 0 bases from J, the gap between germline ends came to 14 bases. Per germline, CDR1 LGHNA and CDR2 YSLEER. The CDR3 totals 17 residues. DNA of the CDR3: TGCGCCAGCAGCCAACAAACCTCTGGGAGCTCCTACAATGAGCAGTTCTTC. Translated, it gives CASSQQTSGSSYNEQFF.

CDR3 nucleotide sequence: TGTGCCAGCAGCTTCCGGGAAACGGGCTACACCTTC. Amino acids: CASSFRETGYTF. The genes are TRBV3-1 (or the pseudogene TRBV3-2) and TRBJ1-2; no firm D call. In germline, CDR1 is LGHDT, CDR2 YNNKEL (reference sequence). The CDR3 covers 12 residues. Deletions cut 5 bases from V and 8 bases from J, with 12 bases between.

The V gene is TRBV9, the J gene TRBJ1-3; the match to TRBD1 covers 9 bases. V lost 0 bases, J lost 4 bases, and 2 bases stayed unmatched. Germline assignment: CDR1 SGDLS and CDR2 YYNGEE. This CDR3 region has 15 residues. CDR3: CASSVATGGGNTIYF. CDR3 nucleotide sequence: TGTGCCAGCAGCGTAGCTACAGGGGGCGGAAACACCATATATTTT. Combining the CDR3 with reference TRBV9 and TRBJ1-3 gives the whole variable domain DSGVTQTPKHLITATGQRVTLRCSPRSGDLSVYWYQQSLDQGLQFLIQYYNGEERAKGNILERFSAQQFPDLHSELNLSSLELGDSALYFCASSVATGGGNTIYFGEGSWLTVV.

This chain uses TRBV24-1 with TRBJ2-7, with a possible D match to TRBD2 (5 bases). The CDR3 extends over 12 amino acids. The germline gives CDR1 KGHDR, CDR2 SFDVKD. V was shortened by 11 bases and J by 5 bases, with 15 bases between the two germline ends. The CDR3 DNA sequence: TGTGCCATACCCCGGACTGAAGACGAGCAGTACGTC. Its protein is CAIPRTEDEQYV.

The rearrangement joins TRBV5-6 to TRBJ2-1, with 16 bases lining up with TRBD2. V was clipped by 1 base and J by 14 bases; unmatched bases: 12. The CDR3 runs to 17 residues. The germline gives CDR1 SGHDT, CDR2 YYEEEE. The CDR3 is CASSLPPGLAGGNREFF. The CDR3, as DNA: TGTGCCAGCAGCTTGCCCCCGGGACTAGCGGGGGGGAATAGGGAGTTCTTC.

CDR3 in amino acids: CSASVAGGSYEQYF. The CDR3 region has the DNA TGCAGTGCTAGTGTAGCGGGGGGGTCCTACGAGCAGTACTTC. The rearrangement joins TRBV20-1 to TRBJ2-7, with 11 positions matching TRBD2. Germline values: CDR1 DFQATT, CDR2 SNEGSKA (reference sequence). V shed 3 bases and J 1 base; nucleotides not matched to a gene: 2. The CDR3 is 14 residues long.

The chain recombines TRBV5-1 with TRBJ2-1; possible D gene TRBD2, 5 bases. This CDR3 has 15 amino acids. V was clipped by 4 bases and J by 1 base, with 12 bases between them. Germline V gives CDR1 SGHRS, CDR2 YFSETQ. The DNA of the CDR3 is TGCGCCAGCAGCCCTGGAGGCAGTTCCTACAATGAGCAGTTCTTC. It specifies CASSPGGSSYNEQFF.

The chain employs TRBV10-3 and TRBJ1-5, with a weak D call TRBD1 (5 bases). Trimming shortened V by 2 bases and J by 6 bases, and 14 bases separated the two germline ends. The CDR3 is made up of 15 amino acids. Germline assignment: CDR1 ENHRY and CDR2 SYGVKD. The CDR3 region is CAISEDRRGGQPQHF. CDR3 sequence (DNA): TGTGCCATCAGTGAGGACAGAAGGGGCGGTCAGCCCCAGCATTTT.

J is TRBJ2-1 and V is TRBV6-2 or TRBV6-3, with D perhaps TRBD2 (5 bases). The CDR3 is 14 residues long. Trimming left V 4 bases short and J 5 bases short, with 12 bases between. The V gene's germline CDR1 is MNHEY and CDR2 SVGEGT. DNA for the CDR3: TGTGCCAGCAGTTCCCTGGACTGGGACAATGAGCAGTTCTTC. Translation: CASSSLDWDNEQFF.

On this clone: In the same sample, other DNA sequences code for this CDR3. V is TRBV6-2 or TRBV6-3 and J is TRBJ1-5; TRBD1 aligns across 11 bases. The V gene end was trimmed by 6 bases and the J gene end by 7 bases; junction bases not matched to a gene: 5. In germline, CDR1 is MNHEY, CDR2 SVGEGT. This CDR3 has 14 residues. As DNA, the CDR3 is TGTGCCAGCAGCGGGACAGGGGGAAGACAGCCCCAGCATTTT. This codes for CASSGTGGRQPQHF.

The rearrangement uses TRBV5-4 and TRBJ2-3; possible D gene TRBD2, 5 bases. CDR3 size: 14 residues. Trimming took off 3 bases at V and 6 bases at J, with 14 bases between the two ends. The germline V gene has CDR1 SGHNT and CDR2 YYREEE (reference sequence). CDR3 sequence: CASSSTRDGDTQYF. CDR3 coding DNA: TGTGCCAGCAGCTCGACCCGGGATGGTGATACGCAGTATTTT.

The rearrangement uses TRBV3-1 (or the pseudogene TRBV3-2) and TRBJ2-7; D is ambiguous. This CDR3 comprises 12 residues. Germline V gene sequence: CDR1 LGHDT, CDR2 YNNKEL (reference sequence). V lost 0 bases and J 7 bases, leaving 7 bases between the germline ends. The CDR3 sequence is CASSQDKREQYF. The DNA for the CDR3 is TGTGCCAGCAGCCAAGATAAGAGGGAGCAGTACTTC.

The rearrangement uses TRBV28 and TRBJ1-2; TRBD1 matches at 9 bases. Looked up from germline, CDR1 is MDHEN and CDR2 is SYDVKM. The V segment lost 8 bases and the J segment 1 base; nucleotides outside the gene matches: 20. This CDR3 comprises 19 residues. The DNA of the CDR3 is TGTGCCAGCTCTCCCGCCGCCGGGACAGGGTCTATCATTAACTATGGCTACACCTTC. Encoded protein: CASSPAAGTGSIINYGYTF.

This chain connects TRBV28 to TRBJ1-2; D is uncertain. CDR3 length: 15 residues. Per germline, CDR1 MDHEN and CDR2 SYDVKM. Trimming cost V 5 bases and J 8 bases, with 21 bases left between them. The CDR3 reads CASSPPSSLIRGYTF. The CDR3 DNA sequence: TGTGCCAGCAGTCCACCCTCTAGCCTTATCAGGGGCTACACCTTC.

CDR3 amino acids: CASSLRGEVNYGYTF. CDR3 in DNA: TGTGCCAGCAGCTTGCGGGGCGAAGTTAACTATGGCTACACCTTC. The chain links TRBV11-2 to TRBJ1-2, with a tentative D call TRBD1 (5 bases). CDR1 is SGHAT, CDR2 FQNNGV, per germline. Trimming removed 3 bases from V and 1 base from J, with 12 bases in between. The CDR3 spans 15 residues.

V gene TRBV5-6 combines with J gene TRBJ2-1, with 10 bases fitting TRBD2. CDR3 length equals 18 residues. CDR1 and CDR2 (germline): SGHDT, YYEEEE. The junction had 9 bases not matched to a gene; V was cut back by 0 bases and J by 3 bases. The CDR3 protein is CASSLELAGPSVYNEQFF. The CDR3, as DNA: TGTGCCAGCAGCTTGGAACTAGCGGGGCCTTCAGTCTACAATGAGCAGTTCTTC. The variable domain in full, with the rest retrieved from reference TRBV5-6 and TRBJ2-1, is DAGVTQSPTHLIKTRGQQVTLRCSPKSGHDTVSWYQQALGQGPQFIFQYYEEEERQRGNFPDRFSGHQFPNYSSELNVNALLLGDSALYLCASSLELAGPSVYNEQFFGPGTRLTVL.

The chain combines TRBV28 with TRBJ1-2; D is possibly TRBD1 (6 bases). Looked up from germline, CDR1 is MDHEN and CDR2 is SYDVKM. Trimming left V 8 bases short and J 4 bases short, with 14 bases between. CDR3 length: 13 amino acids. Here the CDR3 DNA reads TGTGCCAGCGGAGGGGGGGGTCTCTATGGCTACACCTTC. Translating gives CASGGGGLYGYTF.

V and J are TRBV4-3 and TRBJ1-4, with D hard to call. Germline V gene data show CDR1 as LGHNA and CDR2 as YSLEER. Trimming removed 0 bases at V and 0 bases at J, with 11 bases between. The length of the CDR3 is 17 residues. CDR3 nucleotide sequence: TGCGCCAGCAGCCAAGATGGACTACTTGCAACTAATGAAAAACTGTTTTTT. Residues: CASSQDGLLATNEKLFF.

V and J are TRBV9 and TRBJ2-1, with TRBD2 matching over 13 bases. J lost 6 bases, V lost 3 bases, and 3 bases had no gene match. This CDR3 region has 15 residues. Germline CDR1 SGDLS, CDR2 YYNGEE. This CDR3 reads CASSDGTSGVNEQFF. The DNA for the CDR3 is TGTGCCAGCAGCGATGGGACTAGCGGGGTCAATGAGCAGTTCTTC.

This chain uses TRBV7-2 with TRBJ2-5; D possibly corresponds to TRBD2 (7 bases). This CDR3 contains 15 residues. In germline, CDR1 is SGHTA, CDR2 FQGNSA. The V gene lost 2 bases and the J gene lost 2 bases, with 12 bases spanning the gap. The CDR3 spells CASSLRGRGQETQYF. DNA of the CDR3: TGTGCCAGCAGCTTAAGGGGGAGGGGTCAAGAGACCCAGTACTTC.

The table lists this clone with a count of one. V is TRBV19 and J is TRBJ2-5, with a possible D match to TRBD1 (6 bases). This CDR3 comprises 14 residues. Germline CDR1 is LNHDA and CDR2 is SQIVND (reference sequence). Trimming took 9 bases from V and 2 from J, leaving 16 bases between them. Here the CDR3 reads CASSSTGFQETQYF. CDR3 sequence (DNA): TGTGCCAGCTCCTCCACAGGGTTTCAAGAGACCCAGTACTTC.